This entry is about one TCR beta chain. The CDR3 runs 14 residues. Trimming cost V 8 bases and J 6 bases, with 20 bases left between them. Germline V CDR1 and CDR2: LNHNV, YYDKDF (reference sequence). These data belong to a study of shared clonotypes between healthy human individuals. Terminally differentiated effector memory CD45RA+ cells were excluded by CCR7 positive selection of CD45RO-negative cells. TCRdb's table, derived via immunoSEQ multiplex PCR, lists solely in-frame clones and lacks some. The sample lists a few hundred thousand clones, 95% occurring once. The genes are TRBV15 and TRBJ2-7; D is perhaps TRBD2 (6 bases). What was sequenced was naive CD8+ T cells sorted from blood. The clonotype originates from a woman aged 25 to 39 in good health. CDR3 loop: CATSSVEGRIEQYF. The CDR3 DNA follows: TGTGCCACCTCGTCGGTGGAGGGGCGAATCGAGCAGTACTTC. Based on the CDR3 plus reference TRBV15 and TRBJ2-7, the full variable domain is DAMVIQNPRYQVTQFGKPVTLSCSQTLNHNVMYWYQQKSSQAPKLLFHYYDKDFNNEADTPDNFQSRRPNTSFCFLDIRSPGLGDTAMYLCATSSVEGRIEQYFGPGTRLTVT.